Given below is one T cell receptor (beta chain) in context. As yet, its antigen is unknown. The assay was immunoSEQ multiplex PCR, and TCRdb's table has in-frame clones only and misses some. The data show about 77,000 clones, more than 85% seen once. Looked up from germline, CDR1 is SGDLS and CDR2 is YYNGEE. The CDR3 sequence is 16 residues long. J was trimmed by 5 bases and V by 4 bases; bases with no gene match: 10. The sample originates from a study of T cell responses to AZD1222 COVID-19 vaccine. Findings and caveats of the study: The study reported that nearly half of spike-specific TCRs target unmutated variant regions. The study identified only six AZD1222 recipients as seropositive at baseline. Spike-spanning, vaccine-associated CD4 TCRs were dominant at 160-218 and 743-854. The peak T cell response came first, and repertoires were sampled only after it.

The sample here was peripheral blood, taken 28 days after the second AZD1222 dose. V and J are TRBV9 and TRBJ2-2, with 8 bases matching TRBD1. The origin of this receptor is an adult who received the AZD1222 COVID-19 vaccine. CDR3 DNA: TGTGCCAGCAGCCAACCCAGGACAGGGTGGACCGGGGAGCTGTTTTTT. As protein: CASSQPRTGWTGELFF.